Shown below are 22 T cell receptor beta chains from a single sample sequenced in a study of T-cell memory formation after mild COVID-19. TCRdb redid the calling of the 5' RACE reads with MiXCR, one entry per CDR3 protein. There are approximately 570,000 distinct CDR3 sequences in the sample; roughly 18% occur only once, and more than 10% lies in the top ten. Sequenced input: PBMCs or a T cell subset sorted from them (not recorded which). All receptors derive from an adult woman who had mild COVID-19 (a few samples of this study predate the infection). Cell type and time point are not known.

This chain uses TRBV7-9 with TRBJ2-5; a weak D match, TRBD1 (5 bases). Germline loops: CDR1 SEHNR, CDR2 FQNEAQ (reference sequence). The length of the CDR3 is 13 residues. V was shortened by 6 bases and J by 5 bases, with 13 bases between the two germline ends. The DNA of the CDR3 is TGTGCCAGCAGTTCGCAGGGATACGAGACCCAGTACTTC. Its translation: CASSSQGYETQYF. The whole variable domain, remainder taken from reference TRBV7-9 and TRBJ2-5, is DTGVSQNPRHKITKRGQNVTFRCDPISEHNRLYWYRQTLGQGPEFLTYFQNEAQLEKSRLLSDRFSAERPKGSFSTLEIQRTEQGDSAMYLCASSSQGYETQYFGPGTRLLVL.

The chain uses TRBV7-3 and TRBJ2-5; 8 nucleotides agree with TRBD2. V was pared by 4 bases and J by 7 bases, with 2 bases of the junction left unmatched. CDR1 SGHTA and CDR2 FQGTGA come from the germline V gene. The CDR3 totals 12 residues. CDR3 DNA sequence: TGTGCCAGCAGCTCCGCGGGGGGGACCCAGTACTTC. It specifies CASSSAGGTQYF.

This clonotype was detected only a few times. The J gene is TRBJ2-7, the V gene TRBV20-1, with D unresolved. CDR3 size: 13 residues. Germline V gene lookup returns CDR1 DFQATT and CDR2 SNEGSKA (reference sequence). V lost 2 bases, J lost 5 bases, and 13 bases lay in between. Written as DNA, the CDR3 is TGCAGTGCTAGATCCCTAGTGGTCCACGAGCAGTACTTC. This codes for CSARSLVVHEQYF.

The rearrangement joins TRBV24-1 to TRBJ2-2; D unclear. V was pared by 7 bases and J by 5 bases, with 13 bases between. This CDR3 has 14 amino acids. Germline CDR1 is KGHDR and CDR2 is SFDVKD. The CDR3 region is CATSQSPPTGELFF. CDR3 nucleotide sequence: TGTGCCACCAGCCAATCCCCTCCTACCGGGGAGCTGTTTTTT.

This chain connects TRBV10-2 to TRBJ2-5; TRBD2 matches 9 bases. CDR3 length: 16 amino acids. Germline lookup yields CDR1 WSHSY and CDR2 SAAADI. Trimming took 6 bases from V and 1 from J; bases not matched to a gene: 9. CDR3 amino acids: CASRAPGLASQETQYF. The CDR3 nucleotides read TGCGCCAGCAGGGCACCTGGACTAGCGAGCCAAGAGACCCAGTACTTC.

This CDR3 is CASSSIPGQANYEQYF. The CDR3 region has the DNA TGTGCCAGCAGCTCCATCCCGGGACAGGCGAATTACGAGCAGTACTTC. V gene TRBV5-4 combines with J gene TRBJ2-7; 8 bases align to TRBD1. Trimming cost V 3 bases and J 4 bases; bases outside gene matches: 12. The CDR3 runs to 16 residues. CDR1 and CDR2 (germline): SGHNT, YYREEE (reference sequence).

The rearrangement joins TRBV4-1 to TRBJ2-1, with TRBD2 matching over 7 bases. The CDR3 runs to 14 residues. After removal of 3 bases from V and 5 bases from J, the junction contained 4 bases not matched to a gene. Germline loops: CDR1 MGHRA, CDR2 YSYEKL. CDR3 sequence reads: CASSHGTTNNEQFF. CDR3 coding DNA: TGCGCCAGCAGCCACGGGACTACAAACAATGAGCAGTTCTTC.

V is TRBV5-1 and J is TRBJ2-1; 9 bases agree with TRBD1. Unmatched junction bases numbered 9, after V lost 2 bases and J lost 9 bases. The germline gives CDR1 SGHRS, CDR2 YFSETQ. The CDR3 consists of 15 residues. Here the CDR3 DNA reads TGCGCCAGCAGCTTAGGGGACAGGGATCTAACTGAGCAGTTCTTC. Its translation is CASSLGDRDLTEQFF.

The chain employs TRBV5-1 and TRBJ2-3, with 8 bases matching TRBD2. This CDR3 has 18 amino acids. Germline CDR1 reads SGHRS; CDR2 reads YFSETQ. Germline trimming cut 2 bases from V and 2 bases from J; bases unmatched to any gene: 13. DNA for the CDR3: TGCGCCAGCAGCTTCGCCCCCGCGACGGGGGGGCCCACAGATACGCAGTATTTT. It yields the protein CASSFAPATGGPTDTQYF.

This clonotype has only one observation. This rearrangement joins TRBV3-1 to TRBJ1-1, with D tentatively TRBD1 (5 bases). The CDR3 spans 13 residues. CDR1 LGHDT and CDR2 YNNKEL come from the germline V gene (reference sequence). Trimming left V 0 bases short and J 10 bases short, with 12 bases between. The CDR3 DNA reads as TGTGCCAGCAGCCAAGACGGGGGGTTCGGAGCTTTCTTT. Translation: CASSQDGGFGAFF.

The chain carries TRBV6-5 and TRBJ2-2; 8 bases align to TRBD1. Losses at the gene ends were 6 bases for V and 1 base for J; bases not matched to a gene: 4. The length of the CDR3 is 15 residues. Germline V lookup: CDR1 MNHEY, CDR2 SVGAGI. Here the CDR3 reads CASSSGGMNTGELFF. The CDR3 DNA is TGTGCCAGCAGCTCAGGGGGCATGAACACCGGGGAGCTGTTTTTT.

The chain uses TRBV3-1 and TRBJ2-2; D might be TRBD1 (6 bases). Trimming shortened V by 5 bases and J by 1 base, and 20 bases separated the two germline ends. The CDR3 totals 18 residues. Per the germline V gene, CDR1 is LGHDT and CDR2 is YNNKEL (reference sequence). This CDR3 is CASSGFPWTERNTGELFF. The CDR3 bases are TGTGCCAGCAGCGGGTTCCCCTGGACAGAACGGAACACCGGGGAGCTGTTTTTT. Drawing the rest from reference TRBV3-1 and TRBJ2-2, the complete variable domain is DTAVSQTPKYLVTQMGNDKSIKCEQNLGHDTMYWYKQDSKKFLKIMFSYNNKELIINETVPNRFSPKSPDKAHLNLHINSLELGDSAVYFCASSGFPWTERNTGELFFGEGSRLTVL.

In its sample, this clonotype was seen a few times. The CDR3 bases are TGTGCCAGCTCAGCAGACACAGATACGCAGTATTTT. It codes for CASSADTDTQYF. This rearrangement joins TRBV18 to TRBJ2-3; D gene ambiguous. This CDR3 has 12 residues. Deletions cut 5 bases from V and 2 bases from J, with 5 bases between. CDR1 is KGHSH, CDR2 LQKENI, per germline.

The rearrangement uses TRBV20-1 and TRBJ2-1; a weak D match, TRBD2 (5 bases). Germline V gene data show CDR1 as DFQATT and CDR2 as SNEGSKA (reference sequence). Trimming stripped 1 base from V and 5 bases from J, with 12 bases between. The CDR3 contains 14 residues. The CDR3 loop is CSARAVGENNEQFF. The CDR3 nucleotides are TGCAGTGCTAGAGCGGTGGGAGAAAACAATGAGCAGTTCTTC.

This clonotype occurred many times. The chain couples TRBV4-2 to TRBJ2-7, with 8 bases aligning to TRBD2. Germline trimming cut 0 bases from V and 6 bases from J; bases unmatched to any gene: 7. CDR3 length: 15 amino acids. The V gene's germline CDR1 is LGHNA and CDR2 YNFKEQ. Written as DNA, the CDR3 is TGTGCCAGCAGCCAAGATGCCAGCGGGGGTGGCGAGCAGTACTTC. Translation gives CASSQDASGGGEQYF.

The chain links TRBV3-1 to TRBJ1-4; D is undetermined. From germline, CDR1 is LGHDT and CDR2 YNNKEL (reference sequence). This CDR3 spans 13 amino acids. Between the trimmed V and J ends, which lost 6 bases and 3 bases, there was a span of 8 bases. The CDR3 region has the DNA TGTGCCAGCAGGCTGACTTCTAATGAAAAACTGTTTTTT. Protein product: CASRLTSNEKLFF.

The chain uses TRBV5-1 and TRBJ1-1, with D possibly matching TRBD1 (5 bases). This CDR3 has 14 amino acids. Deletions cut 0 bases from V and 4 bases from J, with 10 bases between. The germline CDR1 and CDR2 sequences are SGHRS and YFSETQ. The CDR3 loop reads CASSLAHGGTEAFF. CDR3 in DNA: TGCGCCAGCAGCTTGGCCCATGGGGGCACTGAAGCTTTCTTT.

The sample holds a few counts of this clonotype. V is TRBV6-1 and J is TRBJ1-5; D unclear. Trimming stripped 0 bases from V and 2 bases from J, with 11 bases between. Germline V gene sequence: CDR1 MNHNS, CDR2 SASEGT. CDR3 length equals 16 residues. The CDR3 loop is CASSEAPGRGNQPQHF. CDR3 DNA sequence: TGTGCCAGCAGTGAAGCTCCGGGAAGAGGCAATCAGCCCCAGCATTTT.

A few counts support this clonotype. The chain combines TRBV11-1 with TRBJ2-4; 8 nucleotides line up with TRBD1. The CDR3 is 15 amino acids. The J segment lost 5 bases and the V segment lost 1 base, leaving 4 bases of the junction unmatched. CDR1 SGHAT and CDR2 FQDESV come from the germline V gene (reference sequence). For the CDR3, the DNA is TGTGCCAGCAGCTTAGGACAGGGGCGGGAAAACATTCAGTACTTC. Its protein product is CASSLGQGRENIQYF. The full variable domain, completed using reference TRBV11-1 and TRBJ2-4, is EAEVAQSPRYKITEKSQAVAFWCDPISGHATLYWYRQILGQGPELLVQFQDESVVDDSQLPKDRFSAERLKGVDSTLKIQPAELGDSAMYLCASSLGQGRENIQYFGAGTRLSVL.

The gene calls are TRBV4-2 and TRBJ1-1, with a tentative D call TRBD1 (5 bases). V lost 7 bases to trimming and J lost 3 bases, with 15 bases between them. CDR1 LGHNA and CDR2 YNFKEQ come from the germline V gene. The CDR3 is 14 residues long. CDR3 amino acids: CASNLGREDTEAFF. DNA for the CDR3: TGTGCCAGCAACCTGGGGCGGGAGGACACTGAAGCTTTCTTT.

The chain joins TRBV7-3 to TRBJ2-2; 7 positions match TRBD1. Germline V gene sequence: CDR1 SGHTA, CDR2 FQGTGA. Unmatched junction bases numbered 10, after V lost 5 bases and J lost 7 bases. The length of the CDR3 is 15 residues. CDR3 protein: CASSRRQGRDGELFF. The CDR3 coding sequence is TGTGCCAGCAGCCGGCGACAGGGACGCGACGGGGAGCTGTTTTTT.

This rearrangement joins TRBV12-3 or TRBV12-4 to TRBJ2-3; 9 nucleotides match TRBD2. J was trimmed by 3 bases and V by 3 bases; bases with no gene match: 13. The CDR3 totals 18 residues. The CDR3 nucleotides read TGTGCCAGCAGTTTTTACCCCGTAGCGGGAGTTCCGACAGATACGCAGTATTTT. Translation: CASSFYPVAGVPTDTQYF.